The entry below gives a single T cell receptor (beta chain) sequence along with its context. This may arise from a read error, as a much more abundant clone is one base away. Template material for amplifying TCR beta CDR3 regions consisted of RNA transcripts. With the HTBI primer set, the TCR CDR3 went through a first round of RT-PCR. TCRdb processed the multiplex PCR reads anew with MiXCR; each CDR3 protein has one entry. The table includes some 320,000 distinct CDR3 sequences, approximately 15% detected once. This entry belongs to a study of T cells in Graves' hyperthyroidism and ophthalmopathy. The CDR3 is 14 amino acids. The V gene's germline CDR1 is SGHAT and CDR2 FQNNGV. Thyroid ultrasound, orbital computed tomography, clinical symptoms, and serum thyroxine and TRAb underpinned diagnoses.

The rearrangement links TRBV11-2 to TRBJ1-4; D gene ambiguous. The origin of this receptor is a woman between 35 and 50 years old with Graves' ophthalmopathy. Source material: blood. CDR3 residues: CVSSRTRLNEKLFF. The CDR3 region has the DNA TGTGTCAGCAGCCGAACACGCTTAAATGAAAAACTGTTTTTT.